This TCR beta chain derives from a study of blood T cell repertoires in COVID-19. Participant reports of clinical history set cohort assignment. TCRdb keeps only in-frame clones here, not all; method: immunoSEQ multiplex PCR. The top ten clones hold under 10% of a sample with fewer than 300,000 clones, around 89% of them seen once. Trimming shortened V by 0 bases and J by 2 bases, and 5 bases separated the two germline ends. CDR3 length: 14 residues. CDR1 is SEHNR and CDR2 is FQNEAQ in the germline V gene (reference sequence). This sequence was found in a middle-aged man who had recovered from COVID-19. What was sequenced was PBMCs or T cells enriched from blood (not recorded which). V usage is TRBV7-9 and J usage is TRBJ1-3; D unclear. CDR3 bases: TGTGCCAGCAGCTTAGCCGTTCCTGGAAACACCATATATTTT. As protein: CASSLAVPGNTIYF.